Listed below are T cell receptor beta chains from one sample, sequenced in a study of cytomegalovirus exposure and HLA in healthy donors. Repertoires were generated with immunoSEQ multiplex PCR, while TCRdb's copy carries only in-frame clones and drops some. The sample shows 110,000 or so clones, 74% of them seen only once. The sequencing sample was made of PBMCs. These receptor sequences come from a woman between 35 and 50 years old in good health and CMV-seropositive. CDR3s include the opening cysteine and the closing phenylalanine or tryptophan. Clone size, where shown, is once, few, many, or a class for clones that have expanded.

clone_size j_call v_call cdr3_aa
. TRBJ2-2 TRBV27 CASSPGTGFNTGELFF
. TRBJ2-2 TRBV27 CASSLRPSGGATGELFF
. TRBJ2-5 TRBV10-3 CAIRGRETQYF
few TRBJ1-5 TRBV29-1 CSVEAEREGEPQHF
. TRBJ1-3 TRBV11-3 CASTPRSSGNTIYF
once TRBJ2-5 TRBV7-2 CASSLMSGRETQYF
once TRBJ2-7 TRBV11-2 CASSPAGGYGSSYEQYF
. TRBJ1-4 TRBV18 CASSPGQPNEKLFF
. TRBJ1-1 TRBV11-2 CASSLFTGNTEAFF
few TRBJ2-1 TRBV5-6 CASSPGQGAYNEQFF
few TRBJ1-2 TRBV30 CAWSRSVYGYTF
. TRBJ1-3 TRBV4-1 CASSQESQGLGNTIYF
. TRBJ2-7 TRBV1 CTSSQGLAASYEQYF
. . TRBV6-1 CASRRVVGGSYEQYF
. TRBJ2-6 TRBV6-5 CASGDDSSGANVLTF
once TRBJ1-2 TRBV7-3 CASSLGRYYGYTF
. TRBJ1-5 TRBV5-1 CASSYTGGDQPQHF
. TRBJ2-1 TRBV15 CATSRGLAGIYEQFF
. TRBJ2-1 TRBV9 CASSVEGQTEQFF
. TRBJ1-2 TRBV7-9 CASSRTGGGGYTF
. TRBJ2-2 TRBV5-5 CASSPPRGRWGNTGELFF
. TRBJ2-7 TRBV7-9 CASSLSGWEQYF
once TRBJ1-6 TRBV18 CASSPGQGGNSPLHF
few TRBJ1-2 TRBV18 CASSPGTGTSNYGYTF
. TRBJ1-1 TRBV5-3 CARSYRGNTEAFF
. TRBJ1-4 TRBV15 CATSRDASPEEKLFF
. TRBJ1-1 TRBV29-1 CSGRQAHTEAFF
. TRBJ2-7 TRBV7-9 CASSTLAGRRVYEQYF
few TRBJ2-1 TRBV7-9 CASSLGTSGSDEQFF
. TRBJ2-5 TRBV19 CASSARTGYSETQYF
once TRBJ2-7 TRBV6-1 CASSEPGQGFLSQYF
. TRBJ1-2 TRBV12-2 CASRLIDYRDYGYTF
. TRBJ2-1 TRBV7-3 CASSPRETSGGKGNEQFF
. TRBJ1-5 TRBV7-3 CASSTGSNQPQHF
. TRBJ1-6 TRBV7-6 CASSLELKNSPLHF
medium-sized TRBJ1-1 TRBV6-1 CATFNLRAFF
few TRBJ2-7 TRBV29-1 CSVPGQGLYEQYF
once TRBJ2-7 TRBV19 CASSIGGTAVSYEQYF
. TRBJ1-4 TRBV7-2 CASSLQGTNEKLFF
. TRBJ1-1 TRBV5-1 CASSLLGQGAQDTEAFF
few TRBJ1-2 TRBV30 CAWKPGQGYGYTF
. TRBJ1-1 TRBV5-1 CASRQNTEAFF
. TRBJ1-6 TRBV19 CASSGGQGAYNSPLHF
. TRBJ2-7 TRBV5-6 CASSLPFVRVPYEQYF
. TRBJ2-1 TRBV9 CASSTYSGGTEQFF
. TRBJ2-7 TRBV11-3 CASSLVSRSPYYEQYF
few TRBJ2-7 TRBV7-2 CASSTNRDEQYF
. TRBJ2-2 TRBV18 CASSPPGRRLEELFF
few TRBJ2-5 TRBV5-4 CASSLGRGGLQETQYF
few TRBJ1-1 TRBV18 CASSLGVVGTEAFF
few TRBJ2-1 TRBV5-5 CASSFEDRAGNEQFF
. TRBJ2-4 TRBV4-1 CASSHGQGSRGKNIQYF
. TRBJ1-1 TRBV5-5 CASSLADSRPNTEAFF
. TRBJ1-1 TRBV5-1 CASSGDRNTEAFF